The present T cell receptor (beta chain) was sequenced within a study of blood T cell repertoires in COVID-19. Study background: T cells, B-cell-depleted T cells, or PBMCs provided the cDNA or gDNA that served as material.

The data were produced by immunoSEQ multiplex PCR, yet TCRdb's version contains in-frame clones alone and is incomplete. There are hundreds of thousands of clones in the sample; 88% occur only once, and 1.2% to 1.5% lies in the top ten. This clone was detected a few times. The germline V gene has CDR1 MNHEY and CDR2 SVGAGI. Trimming cost V 8 bases and J 3 bases; bases outside gene matches: 7. CDR3 length equals 14 residues. This receptor was obtained from a man older than 75 with acute or convalescent COVID-19. This sequence joins TRBV6-5 and TRBJ2-3; 8 bases are a match to TRBD2. Sequencing was done on a sample of peripheral blood. Here the CDR3 reads CASSKAGVTDTQYF. The CDR3 nucleotides read TGTGCCAGCTCTAAAGCGGGGGTTACAGATACGCAGTATTTT.